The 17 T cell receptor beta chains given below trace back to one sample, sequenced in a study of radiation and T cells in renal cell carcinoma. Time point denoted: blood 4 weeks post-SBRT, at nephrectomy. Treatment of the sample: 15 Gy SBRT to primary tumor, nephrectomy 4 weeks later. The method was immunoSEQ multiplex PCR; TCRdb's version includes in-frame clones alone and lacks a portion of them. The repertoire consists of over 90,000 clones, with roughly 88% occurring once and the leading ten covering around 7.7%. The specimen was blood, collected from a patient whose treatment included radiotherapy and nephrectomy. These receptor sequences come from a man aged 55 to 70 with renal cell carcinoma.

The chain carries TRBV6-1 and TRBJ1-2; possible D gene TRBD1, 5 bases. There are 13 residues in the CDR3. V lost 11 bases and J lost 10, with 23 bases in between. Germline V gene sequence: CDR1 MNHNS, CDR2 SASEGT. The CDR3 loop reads CACNSGRAGLYTF. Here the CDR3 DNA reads TGTGCCTGCAATTCGGGGCGGGCGGGTCTCTACACCTTC.

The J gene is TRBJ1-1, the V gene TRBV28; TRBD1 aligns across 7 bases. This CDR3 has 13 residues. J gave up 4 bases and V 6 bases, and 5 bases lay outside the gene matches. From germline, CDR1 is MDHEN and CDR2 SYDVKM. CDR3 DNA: TGTGCCAGCAGCCTCACAGGGGTCACTGAAGCTTTCTTT. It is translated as CASSLTGVTEAFF.

The chain's CDR3 is CASSLAPTGAGNTIYF. DNA of the CDR3: TGCGCCAGCAGCTTGGCACCCACAGGGGCTGGAAACACCATATATTTT. This chain uses TRBV5-1 with TRBJ1-3; 7 nucleotides align to TRBD1. The CDR3 totals 16 residues. The junction had 5 bases not matched to a gene; V was cut back by 0 bases and J by 2 bases. In germline, CDR1 is SGHRS, CDR2 YFSETQ.

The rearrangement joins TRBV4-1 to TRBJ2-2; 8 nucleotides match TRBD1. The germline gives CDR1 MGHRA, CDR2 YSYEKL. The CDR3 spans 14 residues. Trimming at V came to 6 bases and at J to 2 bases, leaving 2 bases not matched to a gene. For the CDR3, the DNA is TGCGCCAGCAGGACAGGGGTCAACACCGGGGAGCTGTTTTTT. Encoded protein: CASRTGVNTGELFF.

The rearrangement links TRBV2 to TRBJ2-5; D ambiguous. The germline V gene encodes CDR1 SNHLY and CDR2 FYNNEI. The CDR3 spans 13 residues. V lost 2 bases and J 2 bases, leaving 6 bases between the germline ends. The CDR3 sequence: CASSEQLQETQYF. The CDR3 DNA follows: TGTGCCAGCAGTGAACAACTTCAAGAGACCCAGTACTTC.

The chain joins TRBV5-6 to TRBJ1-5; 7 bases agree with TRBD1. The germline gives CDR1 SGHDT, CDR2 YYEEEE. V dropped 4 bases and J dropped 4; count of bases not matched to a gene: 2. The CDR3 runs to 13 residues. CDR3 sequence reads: CASSAQGNQPQHF. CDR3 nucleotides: TGTGCCAGCAGCGCACAGGGGAATCAGCCCCAGCATTTT. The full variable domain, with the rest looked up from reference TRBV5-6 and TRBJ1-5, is DAGVTQSPTHLIKTRGQQVTLRCSPKSGHDTVSWYQQALGQGPQFIFQYYEEEERQRGNFPDRFSGHQFPNYSSELNVNALLLGDSALYLCASSAQGNQPQHFGDGTRLSIL.

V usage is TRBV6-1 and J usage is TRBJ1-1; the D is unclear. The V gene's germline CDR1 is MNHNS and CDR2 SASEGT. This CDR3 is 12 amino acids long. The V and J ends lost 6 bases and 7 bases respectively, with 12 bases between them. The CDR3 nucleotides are TGTGCCAGCAGACGGGTCGTCAGTGAAGCTTTCTTT. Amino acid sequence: CASRRVVSEAFF.

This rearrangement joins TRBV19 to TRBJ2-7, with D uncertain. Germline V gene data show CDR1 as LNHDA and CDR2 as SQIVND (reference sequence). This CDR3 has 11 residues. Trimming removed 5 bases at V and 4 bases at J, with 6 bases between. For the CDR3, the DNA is TGTGCCAGTAGTGCCGAATACGAGCAGTACTTC. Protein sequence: CASSAEYEQYF. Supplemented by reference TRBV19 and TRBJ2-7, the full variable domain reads DGGITQSPKYLFRKEGQNVTLSCEQNLNHDAMYWYRQDPGQGLRLIYYSQIVNDFQKGDIAEGYSVSREKKESFPLTVTSAQKNPTAFYLCASSAEYEQYFGPGTRLTVT.

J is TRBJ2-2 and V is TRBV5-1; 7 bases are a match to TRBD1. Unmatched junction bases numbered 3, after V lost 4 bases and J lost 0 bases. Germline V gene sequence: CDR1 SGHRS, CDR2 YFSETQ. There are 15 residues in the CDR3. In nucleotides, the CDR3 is TGCGCCAGCAGCGCCGGGACAGCGAACACCGGGGAGCTGTTTTTT. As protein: CASSAGTANTGELFF.

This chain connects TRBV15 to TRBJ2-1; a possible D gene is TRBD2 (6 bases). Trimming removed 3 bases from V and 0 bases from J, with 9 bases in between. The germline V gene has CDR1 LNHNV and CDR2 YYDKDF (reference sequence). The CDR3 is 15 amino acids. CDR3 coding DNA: TGTGCCACCAGCAGGGGAGGAAGCTCCTACAATGAGCAGTTCTTC. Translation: CATSRGGSSYNEQFF.

CDR3 protein: CASSSRLRAYNEQFF. The CDR3 coding sequence is TGTGCCAGCAGCTCCAGACTAAGGGCTTACAATGAGCAGTTCTTC. The V call is TRBV11-2, the J call TRBJ2-1; tentatively, D is TRBD2 (5 bases). CDR1 is SGHAT, CDR2 FQNNGV, per germline. The CDR3 runs 15 residues. The germline V and J ends were trimmed by 4 bases and 4 bases, with 14 bases remaining between them.

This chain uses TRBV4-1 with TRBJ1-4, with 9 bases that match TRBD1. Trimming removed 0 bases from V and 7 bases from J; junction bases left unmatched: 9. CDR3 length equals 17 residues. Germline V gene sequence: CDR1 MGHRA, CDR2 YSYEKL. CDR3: CASSQDLRGTGSEKLFF. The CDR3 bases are TGCGCCAGCAGCCAAGATCTGAGGGGGACAGGGAGTGAAAAACTGTTTTTT.

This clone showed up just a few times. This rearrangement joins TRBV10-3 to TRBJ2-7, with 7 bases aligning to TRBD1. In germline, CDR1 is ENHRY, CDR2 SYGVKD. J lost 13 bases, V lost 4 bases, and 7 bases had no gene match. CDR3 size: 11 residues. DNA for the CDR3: TGTGCCATCAGTGGGTCGGGACAGCCATACTTC. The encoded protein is CAISGSGQPYF.

The CDR3 region is CAWSVETSGYEQYF. The CDR3 nucleotides read TGTGCCTGGAGTGTCGAGACTAGCGGTTACGAGCAGTACTTC. The V and J genes are TRBV30 and TRBJ2-7; 9 nucleotides match TRBD2. Trimming took 0 bases from V and 4 from J; bases not matched to a gene: 4. The CDR3 extends over 14 amino acids. CDR1 GTSNPN and CDR2 SVGIG come from the germline V gene (reference sequence).

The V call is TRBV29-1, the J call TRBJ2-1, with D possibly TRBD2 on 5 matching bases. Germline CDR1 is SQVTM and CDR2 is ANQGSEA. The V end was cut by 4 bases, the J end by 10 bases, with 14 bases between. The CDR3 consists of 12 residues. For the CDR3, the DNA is TGCAGCGTTGGGCGGCTCGAGGGAGAGCAGTTCTTC. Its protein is CSVGRLEGEQFF.

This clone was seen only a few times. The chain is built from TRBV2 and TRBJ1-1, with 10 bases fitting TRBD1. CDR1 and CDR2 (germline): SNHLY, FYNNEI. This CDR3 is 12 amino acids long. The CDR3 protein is CAGTGERTEAFF. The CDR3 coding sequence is TGTGCGGGGACAGGGGAGAGAACTGAAGCTTTCTTT.

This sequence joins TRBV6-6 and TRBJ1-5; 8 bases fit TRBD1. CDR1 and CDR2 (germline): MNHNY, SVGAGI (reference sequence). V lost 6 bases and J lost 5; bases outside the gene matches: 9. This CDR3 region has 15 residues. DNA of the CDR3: TGTGCCAGCAGATCCCGGGACAGGCGAGATCAGCCCCAGCATTTT. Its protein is CASRSRDRRDQPQHF.